This is a list of T cell receptor beta chains from one sample in a study of OX40 agonist ivuxolimab in advanced cancers. Assay: immunoSEQ multiplex PCR; the TCRdb copy retains only in-frame clones and omits some. The repertoire holds tens of thousands of clones, more than 70% seen once, with less than 2.5% in the top ten. The source material was CD4+ or CD8+ T cells sorted from blood, sampled in a trial of the OX40 agonist ivuxolimab. Receptors were obtained from an adult with an advanced solid tumor such as melanoma, head and neck, liver or kidney cancer. Both conserved end residues are part of each CDR3. A D gene is named only where the DNA matches it firmly. Size is omitted from some rows. Given values are once, few, many or a class for expanded clones.

.	.	TRBV7-2	TRBJ1-4	CASSSNTLGSGEKLFF	TGTGCCAGCAGCTCCAATACACTGGGGTCGGGTGAAAAACTGTTTTTT
.	.	TRBV10-2	TRBJ1-2	CASSEARAPDVAAYTF	TGCGCCAGCAGTGAGGCCCGGGCGCCGGACGTAGCAGCCTACACCTTC
few	.	TRBV6-5	TRBJ1-1	CASKSGGGRPEAFF	TGTGCCAGCAAAAGCGGGGGGGGCAGACCTGAAGCTTTCTTT
.	TRBD1	TRBV18	TRBJ2-7	CASSPVGQGGSEQYF	TGTGCCAGCTCACCGGTCGGACAGGGGGGGAGCGAGCAGTACTTC
.	.	TRBV19	TRBJ1-2	CASSIDIGNYGYTF	TGTGCCAGTAGTATAGACATAGGAAACTATGGCTACACCTTC
once	.	TRBV5-4	TRBJ2-5	CASSTGGGLGGETQYF	TGTGCCAGCAGCACTGGGGGCGGACTGGGAGGCGAGACCCAGTACTTC
.	TRBD2	TRBV7-3	TRBJ2-5	CASSQERGDGETQYF	TGTGCCAGCAGCCAAGAACGGGGGGACGGAGAGACCCAGTACTTC
.	.	TRBV18	TRBJ1-1	CASSPRSGMNTEAFF	TGTGCCAGCTCACCGAGGTCGGGCATGAACACTGAAGCTTTCTTT
.	.	TRBV15	TRBJ2-3	CATSRVGQKSISQYF	TGTGCCACCAGCAGAGTCGGACAGAAATCGATTTCGCAGTATTTT
.	TRBD1	TRBV5-1	TRBJ2-2	CASSAGQGIPGELFF	TGCGCCAGCAGCGCCGGACAGGGAATTCCCGGGGAGCTGTTTTTT
.	TRBD2	TRBV10-3	TRBJ2-3	CAISRTSGGGADTQYF	TGTGCCATCAGTCGGACTAGCGGGGGCGGGGCAGATACGCAGTATTTT